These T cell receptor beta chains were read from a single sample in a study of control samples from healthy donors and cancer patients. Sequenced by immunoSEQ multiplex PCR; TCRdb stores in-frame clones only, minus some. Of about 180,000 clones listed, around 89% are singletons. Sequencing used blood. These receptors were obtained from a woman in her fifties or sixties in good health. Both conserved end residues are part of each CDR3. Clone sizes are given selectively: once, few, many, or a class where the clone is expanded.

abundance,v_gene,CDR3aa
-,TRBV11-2,CASSPDGAGNTIYF
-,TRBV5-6,CASSLIGGARETQYF
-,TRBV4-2,CASSLFSGTTEAFF
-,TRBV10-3,CATGTSGTDTQYF
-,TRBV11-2,CASSSPRTGTDTQYF
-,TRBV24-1,CATSDPGEGDRDGNTIYF
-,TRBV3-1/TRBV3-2,CASSQIFLSAGGINEQFF
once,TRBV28,CASSFPPARGANVLTF
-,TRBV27,CASKNGNTEAFF
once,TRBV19,CASNPIDRAWGTEAFF
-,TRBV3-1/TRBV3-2,CASSLRDNNGYTF
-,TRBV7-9,CASSLAGFGQFF
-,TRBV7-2,CASSRDRGGGTQYF
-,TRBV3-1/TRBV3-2,CASSQESSGADTQYF
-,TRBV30,CAWSVLATRAKLFF
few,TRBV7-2,CASSSPGTGANYGYTF
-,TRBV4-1,CASSQGLAGEREQFF
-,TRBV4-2,CASSQESPGGDQPQHF
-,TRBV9,CASSVGTSGVNEQFF
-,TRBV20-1,CSARSVPEAFF
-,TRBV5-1,CASLGQGNTEAFF
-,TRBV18,CASSPSPGTGGEAFF
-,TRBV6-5,CASRGSTNEKLFF
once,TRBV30,CAWRELETQYF
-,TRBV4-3,CASSLTRRGNSPLHF
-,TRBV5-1,CASSLEAGIRNTEAFF
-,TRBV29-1,CSVAGRVAETQYF
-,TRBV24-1,CATSADLNTGELFF
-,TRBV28,CASSHSGEAYNEQFF
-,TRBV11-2,CASSLGTGELFF
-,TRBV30,CAWKGGTGGAGYGYTF
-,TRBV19,CATAVGRSGYTF
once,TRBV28,CATSRDGSNQPQHF
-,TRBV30,CAWSRDRGGNTIYF
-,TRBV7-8,CASSSRQGTDGYTF
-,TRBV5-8,CASSSRGTSVYSYEQYF
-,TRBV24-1,CATSDFSGQPQHF
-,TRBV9,CASSVGTSINYGYTF
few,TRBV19,CASSALGLSANTGELFF
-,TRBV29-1,CSVRSRDGEAFF
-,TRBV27,CASSFGGGNEKLFF
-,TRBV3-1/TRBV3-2,CASSQDQDRSIGF
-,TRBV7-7,CASNTEAFF
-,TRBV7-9,CASSSESPGTGAEAFF
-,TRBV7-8,CASSLGPGKGYTF